This T cell receptor (beta chain) was captured by sequencing in a study of neurological immune-mediated disorders. There were 800,000 to 1,000,000 CD4+ or CD8+ T cells used in the sorted libraries. V was cut by 5 bases and J by 3 bases, with 8 bases left in between. CDR3 length: 14 residues. The germline V gene encodes CDR1 SGHTA and CDR2 FQGTGA. With 10-nucleotide random UMIs, 5'RACE was used to make the cDNA. Via MiXCR, TCRdb re-called the 5' RACE reads, giving one row per CDR3 protein. The sample consists of roughly 52,000 distinct CDR3 sequences, approximately 3.6% of them appearing once. The J gene is TRBJ1-6, the V gene TRBV7-3; the D is unclear. The specimen was CD4+ T cells from blood. The origin of this receptor is a woman aged 40 to 49 with multiple sclerosis. CDR3 residues: CASSREFYNSPLHF. CDR3 nucleotide sequence: TGTGCCAGCAGCCGGGAGTTCTATAATTCACCCCTCCACTTT.